This T cell receptor (beta chain) is drawn from a study of regulatory T cells in long-lasting Graves disease. Time point reported: persistent/refractory GD, antithyroid drugs over 5 years with positive TRAb. Researchers made the TCR library from RNA that was extracted from PBMCs. As collected, the peripheral blood samples measured about 9.2 milliliters each and went into EDTA tubes. The sample holds many counts of this clonotype. What it binds is unknown. With V trimmed by 1 base and J by 7 bases, 6 bases remained unmatched. The CDR3 totals 15 residues. The V gene's germline CDR1 is DFQATT and CDR2 SNEGSKA (reference sequence). Arm-PCR of CDR3 regions with iRepertoire HTBI primers generated TCR beta libraries. TCRdb ran MiXCR on the multiplex PCR reads and lists one entry per CDR3 protein. The sample lists about 470,000 distinct CDR3 sequences, less than 25% seen once, with approximately 7.8% in the top ten.

Whole-study results and caveats: Persistent Graves' disease cases displayed lower TCR diversity than newly diagnosed ones.

The TCR comes from a female donor with Graves disease. Sequences were derived from peripheral blood mononuclear cells (PBMCs), sampled when the disease was refractory, from a patient treated with antithyroid drugs. The chain recombines TRBV20-1 with TRBJ1-5; TRBD1 matches at 11 bases. The CDR3 loop reads CSARAGQGAGQPQHF. As DNA, the CDR3 is TGCAGTGCTAGAGCTGGACAGGGGGCAGGGCAGCCCCAGCATTTT.